The TCR beta chain described here comes from a study of T-cell memory formation after mild COVID-19. Whole-study findings and limits: Memory cells collected pre-infection included some clones that later responded, suggesting cross-reactive memory joined. Day 15 to 85 contractors were CD4/CD8 balanced; later expanders leaned CD4+. Second-wave clones with a day 37 peak had unconfirmed SARS-CoV-2 specificity.

Comments on this clonotype: No antigen is known for it.

TCRdb re-derived calls from the 5' RACE reads in MiXCR, one entry per CDR3 protein. In the table there are about 360,000 distinct CDR3 sequences, over 13% of which are singletons. The CDR3 extends over 15 amino acids. V was clipped by 0 bases and J by 6 bases; unmatched bases: 5. Germline CDR1 reads MGHRA; CDR2 reads YSYEKL. J is TRBJ2-7 and V is TRBV4-1; 10 bases are shared with TRBD1. The material sequenced was PBMCs or a T cell subset sorted from them (not recorded which). The clonotype was recovered from a man in his late teens or twenties who had mild COVID-19 (a few samples of this study predate the infection). Cell type and time point are not known. This chain's CDR3 is CASSQEGTGASEQYF. The CDR3, as DNA: TGCGCCAGCAGCCAAGAAGGGACAGGGGCATCCGAGCAGTACTTC.